The 27 T cell receptor beta chains reported below all come from one sample, sequenced in a study of CD8 T cells in Susac syndrome. Random hexamers served to reverse transcribe about 0.45 to 1 ug RNA. A single record per CDR3 protein comes from TCRdb applying MiXCR to the immunoSEQ multiplex PCR reads. In the table there are more than 95,000 distinct CDR3 sequences, more than 90% of which are singletons. Material: CD8+ T cells from PBMCs. Receptors originate from a human donor with Susac syndrome.

This clonotype has a single count. The CDR3: CASSVGGSPDTQYF. CDR3 nucleotide sequence: TGTGCCAGCAGCGTAGGGGGGTCCCCGGATACGCAGTATTTT. The rearrangement joins TRBV9 to TRBJ2-3; either TRBD1 or TRBD2 may fit D (5 bases each). The CDR3 consists of 14 residues. V was shortened by 0 bases and J by 6 bases, with 11 bases between the two germline ends. Germline V gene lookup returns CDR1 SGDLS and CDR2 YYNGEE.

The genes are TRBV7-9 and TRBJ2-3, with D perhaps TRBD1 (5 bases). Germline lookup yields CDR1 SEHNR and CDR2 FQNEAQ (reference sequence). V lost 4 bases, J lost 1 base, and 15 bases lay in between. This CDR3 has 16 amino acids. The CDR3 protein is CASSSKQAGGTDTQYF. The CDR3, as DNA: TGTGCCAGCAGCTCCAAACAGGCTGGGGGCACAGATACGCAGTATTTT.

This clonotype appeared once. The genes are TRBV20-1 and TRBJ2-3; D might be TRBD1 (5 bases). The CDR3 is 14 amino acids. Germline CDR1 is DFQATT and CDR2 is SNEGSKA (reference sequence). Trimming removed 0 bases at V and 3 bases at J, with 10 bases between. CDR3 residues: CSAREGVSTDTQYF. CDR3 DNA: TGCAGTGCTAGAGAAGGGGTATCGACAGATACGCAGTATTTT.

This clonotype was seen a few times. V gene TRBV18 combines with J gene TRBJ2-7; 9 bases agree with TRBD1. CDR3 length: 14 amino acids. With 2 bases clipped from V and 1 base from J, the junction kept 0 bases outside the gene matches. Germline loops: CDR1 KGHSH, CDR2 LQKENI. CDR3 region: CASSPGTGSYEQYF. DNA for the CDR3: TGTGCCAGCTCACCAGGGACAGGGTCCTACGAGCAGTACTTC.

The chain has TRBV5-6 and TRBJ1-5; no clear D gene. The CDR3 is made up of 14 amino acids. V lost 3 bases, J lost 1 base, and 8 bases lay in between. Germline V gene data show CDR1 as SGHDT and CDR2 as YYEEEE. The CDR3 DNA reads TGTGCCAGCAGCTCGGGTGGGAGCAATCAGCCCCAGCATTTT. It encodes CASSSGGSNQPQHF. The variable domain in full, completed from reference TRBV5-6 and TRBJ1-5, reads DAGVTQSPTHLIKTRGQQVTLRCSPKSGHDTVSWYQQALGQGPQFIFQYYEEEERQRGNFPDRFSGHQFPNYSSELNVNALLLGDSALYLCASSSGGSNQPQHFGDGTRLSIL.

The chain uses TRBV20-1 and TRBJ2-5; 11 bases align to TRBD2. CDR1 DFQATT and CDR2 SNEGSKA come from the germline V gene (reference sequence). J lost 3 bases, V lost 0 bases, and 12 bases had no gene match. The CDR3 covers 18 residues. This CDR3 reads CSARDENRLAGMEETQYF. The DNA of the CDR3 is TGCAGTGCTAGAGACGAAAACCGACTAGCGGGAATGGAAGAGACCCAGTACTTC.

CDR3 DNA: TGCGCCAGCAACCCTTCGCAGGGGAACACTGAAGCTTTCTTT. Translation gives CASNPSQGNTEAFF. V usage is TRBV5-1 and J usage is TRBJ1-1; maybe TRBD1 (5 bases). V was pared by 6 bases and J by 1 base, with 13 bases between. This CDR3 comprises 14 residues. Germline CDR1 reads SGHRS; CDR2 reads YFSETQ.

This chain links TRBV7-9 with TRBJ1-2; possible D gene TRBD1, 5 bases. The length of the CDR3 is 16 residues. Germline assignment: CDR1 SEHNR and CDR2 FQNEAQ (reference sequence). The V end was cut by 1 base, the J end by 2 bases, with 14 bases between. Here the CDR3 reads CASSLVRGFQNYGYTF. CDR3 bases: TGTGCCAGCAGCTTAGTGCGGGGGTTTCAAAACTATGGCTACACCTTC.

This chain links TRBV27 with TRBJ1-1, with D perhaps TRBD1 (5 bases). The germline CDR1 and CDR2 sequences are MNHEY and SMNVEV (reference sequence). The V end was cut by 5 bases, the J end by 0 bases, with 10 bases between. There are 14 residues in the CDR3. CDR3 residues: CASSRSGMNTEAFF. The CDR3, as DNA: TGTGCCAGCAGTCGATCAGGGATGAACACTGAAGCTTTCTTT.

The chain combines TRBV6-5 with TRBJ2-3, with 10 nucleotides matching TRBD2. The V segment lost 6 bases and the J segment 3 bases; nucleotides outside the gene matches: 6. The germline gives CDR1 MNHEY, CDR2 SVGAGI. CDR3 length: 15 residues. CDR3 in DNA: TGTGCCAGCAGCTCCCCTAGCGGGAGTACAGATACGCAGTATTTT. Amino acid sequence: CASSSPSGSTDTQYF.

The CDR3 nucleotides read TGTGCCAGCAGTCTGCCAACCACAACAGATACGCAGTATTTT. The encoded protein is CASSLPTTTDTQYF. The J gene is TRBJ2-3, the V gene TRBV2; unclear D gene. Trimming removed 5 bases from V and 3 bases from J, with 12 bases in between. Germline lookup yields CDR1 SNHLY and CDR2 FYNNEI. The CDR3 contains 14 residues.

The chain carries TRBV2 and TRBJ2-1, with D perhaps TRBD1 (6 bases). CDR1 is SNHLY, CDR2 FYNNEI, per germline. With 6 bases removed from V and 8 bases from J, the gap between germline ends came to 11 bases. CDR3 length: 12 residues. The CDR3 DNA follows: TGTGCCAGCAGGATACCAGGGGATGAGCAGTTCTTC. Protein: CASRIPGDEQFF.

The rearrangement joins TRBV6-2 or TRBV6-3 to TRBJ2-2; unclear D gene. V was pared by 7 bases and J by 2 bases, with 8 bases between. The CDR3 spans 13 residues. Germline V gene lookup returns CDR1 MNHEY and CDR2 SVGEGT. CDR3 in DNA: TGTGCCAGCACCCAGAGTAACACCGGGGAGCTGTTTTTT. Protein sequence: CASTQSNTGELFF.

The chain links TRBV29-1 to TRBJ1-5, with 8 bases aligning to TRBD1. This CDR3 has 14 amino acids. In germline, CDR1 is SQVTM, CDR2 ANQGSEA. V trimming: 4 bases; J trimming: 0 bases; junction bases outside the gene matches: 2. CDR3 sequence: CSVVTGASNQPQHF. DNA of the CDR3: TGCAGCGTTGTGACAGGGGCTAGCAATCAGCCCCAGCATTTT.

J is TRBJ2-1 and V is TRBV5-1, with 8 bases matching TRBD1. Germline V gives CDR1 SGHRS, CDR2 YFSETQ. The CDR3 has 14 residues. V lost 7 bases, J lost 2 bases, and 5 bases stayed unmatched. The DNA of the CDR3 is TGCGCCAGCGGAAGGACAGGGCCCTACAATGAGCAGTTCTTC. It yields the protein CASGRTGPYNEQFF.

The J gene is TRBJ2-1, the V gene TRBV19; 7 bases line up with TRBD1. Germline CDR1 LNHDA, CDR2 SQIVND (reference sequence). Trimming at V came to 4 bases and at J to 0 bases, leaving 9 bases not matched to a gene. The CDR3 runs to 17 residues. CDR3 DNA sequence: TGTGCCAGTAGTACCCAACAGGGGATACTCTCCTACAATGAGCAGTTCTTC. This encodes CASSTQQGILSYNEQFF.

This chain uses TRBV29-1 with TRBJ2-5; D ambiguous. CDR1 and CDR2 (germline): SQVTM, ANQGSEA. The V and J ends lost 0 bases and 5 bases respectively, with 13 bases between them. The CDR3 length is 14 residues. The CDR3 sequence: CSVEDGISGETQYF. DNA for the CDR3: TGCAGCGTTGAAGACGGTATCTCTGGGGAGACCCAGTACTTC.

The rearrangement links TRBV15 to TRBJ1-1; TRBD1 is a possible D gene (5 bases). The CDR3 is made up of 15 amino acids. Per the germline V gene, CDR1 is LNHNV and CDR2 is YYDKDF (reference sequence). Trimming pared 3 bases from V and 1 base from J, leaving 12 bases between. CDR3 sequence (DNA): TGTGCCACCAGCAGTTACGGGGACCAGAACACTGAAGCTTTCTTT. Protein product: CATSSYGDQNTEAFF.

This sequence joins TRBV19 and TRBJ2-1; 9 bases match TRBD2. The CDR3 loop spans 15 amino acids. The V gene end was trimmed by 5 bases and the J gene end by 4 bases; junction bases not matched to a gene: 6. Germline assignment: CDR1 LNHDA and CDR2 SQIVND (reference sequence). The CDR3 DNA reads TGTGCCAGTAGTCCTTTTAGCGGGGGTTACAATGAGCAGTTCTTC. Encoded protein: CASSPFSGGYNEQFF.

The table lists this clonotype with a few counts. The rearrangement links TRBV4-3 to TRBJ1-1; D not resolved. This CDR3 has 12 residues. V shed 1 base and J shed 4 bases, with 4 bases lying between them. Germline CDR1 is LGHNA and CDR2 is YSLEER. CDR3 in amino acids: CASSQGATEAFF. CDR3 DNA: TGCGCCAGCAGCCAAGGCGCCACTGAAGCTTTCTTT.

V and J are TRBV13 and TRBJ2-7; 7 bases are a match to TRBD1. V was pared by 7 bases and J by 5 bases, with 17 bases of the junction left unmatched. Per germline, CDR1 PRHDT and CDR2 FYEKMQ (reference sequence). This CDR3 has 16 residues. In DNA form, the CDR3 reads TGTGCCAGCACCCCACCAGTTCCCGACAGGGTCAACGAGCAGTACTTC. It is translated as CASTPPVPDRVNEQYF.

This chain joins TRBV18 and TRBJ2-7, with no clear D. V was clipped by 3 bases and J by 3 bases, with 9 bases between them. Per the germline V gene, CDR1 is KGHSH and CDR2 is LQKENI. This CDR3 contains 13 residues. The CDR3 DNA reads as TGTGCCAGCTCACCCCCGACCATCTACGAGCAGTACTTC. This gives the protein CASSPPTIYEQYF.

This chain connects TRBV27 to TRBJ1-2, with 7 bases aligning to TRBD1. With V trimmed by 7 bases and J by 0 bases, 11 bases remained unmatched. The CDR3 covers 16 residues. CDR1 and CDR2 (germline): MNHEY, SMNVEV (reference sequence). The CDR3 spells CASTIRGTTSNYGYTF. In DNA form, the CDR3 reads TGTGCCAGCACCATCAGGGGGACGACTTCTAACTATGGCTACACCTTC.

V usage is TRBV6-5 and J usage is TRBJ1-2, with 9 bases aligning to TRBD1. Per the germline V gene, CDR1 is MNHEY and CDR2 is SVGAGI. CDR3 length: 15 amino acids. Trimming cost V 6 bases and J 4 bases; bases outside gene matches: 9. The CDR3 reads CASSHALDRGYGYTF. Here the CDR3 DNA reads TGTGCCAGCAGCCACGCCCTGGACAGGGGCTATGGCTACACCTTC.

This CDR3 is CASSEDGRVGAEAFF. DNA of the CDR3: TGCGCCAGCAGTGAAGACGGAAGGGTCGGTGCTGAAGCTTTCTTT. The V gene is TRBV10-2, the J gene TRBJ1-1; D not certain. This CDR3 region has 15 residues. V lost 3 bases and J 6 bases, leaving 17 bases between the germline ends. Germline lookup yields CDR1 WSHSY and CDR2 SAAADI.

The rearrangement joins TRBV20-1 to TRBJ1-2; no reliable D call. Germline V gene lookup returns CDR1 DFQATT and CDR2 SNEGSKA (reference sequence). This CDR3 spans 15 amino acids. The V end was cut by 4 bases, the J end by 4 bases, with 19 bases between. The CDR3 reads CSAIGLSDGPYGYTF. In nucleotides, the CDR3 is TGCAGTGCTATTGGGCTCTCGGACGGCCCCTATGGCTACACCTTC.

CDR3 nucleotide sequence: TGTGCCAGCAGCTTAAGGGGGGAAAGCACTGAAGCTTTCTTT. The encoded protein is CASSLRGESTEAFF. This chain joins TRBV13 and TRBJ1-1, with D tentatively TRBD1 (6 bases). Deletions cut 2 bases from V and 4 bases from J, with 11 bases between. The CDR3 is made up of 14 amino acids. Germline V lookup: CDR1 PRHDT, CDR2 FYEKMQ (reference sequence).